A selection of T cell receptor beta chains follows, all from one sample in a study of glioma-infiltrating T cells after dendritic cell vaccination. Some clones are missing from TCRdb's copy, which holds only in-frame ones; the method was immunoSEQ multiplex PCR. The table lists about 92,000 clones, over 75% of them singletons. The sample in question was blood, obtained before dendritic cell vaccination. Source of these receptors: a human donor with glioblastoma. CDR3s leave out the opening cysteine and the closing phenylalanine or tryptophan. Fields, in order: V gene, J gene, CDR3 protein.

v_call: TRBV5-6; j_call: TRBJ1-1; cdr3_aa: ASSPVGGGTEAF
v_call: TRBV27; j_call: TRBJ1-3; cdr3_aa: ASSQGNTIY
v_call: TRBV27; j_call: TRBJ2-7; cdr3_aa: ASSARQGNLDEQY
v_call: TRBV9; j_call: TRBJ1-5; cdr3_aa: ASSAGDSNQPQH
v_call: TRBV2; j_call: TRBJ1-4; cdr3_aa: ASTGTGSTNEKLF
v_call: TRBV5-1; j_call: TRBJ2-7; cdr3_aa: ATRSAGSTYEQY
v_call: TRBV14; j_call: TRBJ2-1; cdr3_aa: ASSQEIQGPVNEQF
v_call: TRBV7-9; j_call: TRBJ1-2; cdr3_aa: ASSLGTGTYGYT
v_call: TRBV7-9; j_call: TRBJ1-4; cdr3_aa: ASIPEPSGELF
v_call: TRBV4-2; j_call: TRBJ2-1; cdr3_aa: ASSPRQGLAGQILKYLDEQF
v_call: TRBV19; j_call: TRBJ1-2; cdr3_aa: ASSPGRDRLVGA
v_call: TRBV29-1; j_call: TRBJ2-7; cdr3_aa: SVEAGNSYEQY
v_call: TRBV18; j_call: TRBJ1-2; cdr3_aa: ASSPPTSPMGYGYT
v_call: TRBV30; j_call: TRBJ1-1; cdr3_aa: AWSQTIGGMNTEAF
v_call: TRBV5-1; j_call: TRBJ1-1; cdr3_aa: ASSTGQPNTEAF
v_call: TRBV14; j_call: TRBJ2-7; cdr3_aa: ASSQRTGAYYEQY
v_call: TRBV27; j_call: TRBJ2-5; cdr3_aa: ASSLAGGPETQY
v_call: TRBV5-1; j_call: TRBJ2-7; cdr3_aa: ATSRQDAKDEQY
v_call: TRBV7-3; j_call: TRBJ2-3; cdr3_aa: ASAWAGEQDTQY
v_call: TRBV4-3; j_call: TRBJ1-1; cdr3_aa: ASSQDVAEEMNTEAF
v_call: TRBV19; j_call: TRBJ2-7; cdr3_aa: ASSAGQNYEQY
v_call: TRBV9; j_call: TRBJ2-1; cdr3_aa: ASSPLPGQGANEQF
v_call: TRBV6-1; j_call: TRBJ1-5; cdr3_aa: ASSVILRDTRPRGNQPQH
v_call: TRBV28; j_call: TRBJ2-7; cdr3_aa: ASSYLQVRTTYEQY
v_call: TRBV2; j_call: TRBJ1-2; cdr3_aa: ASGQENYGYT
v_call: TRBV6-5; j_call: TRBJ2-1; cdr3_aa: ASFPPGKNEQF
v_call: TRBV6-5; j_call: TRBJ2-5; cdr3_aa: ASSYSSGSETQY
v_call: TRBV6-1; j_call: TRBJ2-2; cdr3_aa: ASKGSGFTGELF
v_call: TRBV5-5; j_call: TRBJ1-4; cdr3_aa: ASSTGFSTNEKLF